The 10 T cell receptor beta chains in this list originate from one sample, sequenced in a study of metastatic and nonmetastatic thyroid tumors. No treatment had been given to any patient before thyroid surgery. From the PCR reads, TCRdb re-called clones with MiXCR. The repertoire holds tens of thousands of clones, with less than 25% as singletons. The sample was blood. These receptors all stem from a female donor with papillary thyroid cancer or a benign thyroid nodule (not recorded which). Some clones in this sample may be carry-over from other donors' samples.

This clone was seen a handful of times. This sequence joins TRBV7-9 and TRBJ1-6; no firm D call. In germline, CDR1 is SEHNR, CDR2 FQNEAQ (reference sequence). V was pared by 2 bases and J by 10 bases, with 6 bases between. There are 12 residues in the CDR3. CDR3 nucleotide sequence: TGTGCCAGCAGCTTATCGGACTCACCCCTCCACTTT. The encoded protein is CASSLSDSPLHF.

Note on this clone: A read error may be the cause here, since a much bigger clone is one base away. For the CDR3, the DNA is TGTGCCAGCAGCTTAGTTAGCGGGGGCAGAAGACAAGAGACCCAGTACTTC. This encodes CASSLVSGGRRQETQYF. The chain is built from TRBV7-6 and TRBJ2-5; 9 bases align to TRBD2. Unmatched junction bases numbered 8, after V lost 1 base and J lost 2 bases. Germline loops: CDR1 SGHVS, CDR2 FNYEAQ. This CDR3 region has 17 residues. Combining the CDR3 with reference TRBV7-6 and TRBJ2-5 gives the whole variable domain GAGVSQSPRYKVTKRGQDVALRCDPISGHVSLYWYRQALGQGPEFLTYFNYEAQQDKSGLPNDRFSAERPEGSISTLTIQRTEQRDSAMYRCASSLVSGGRRQETQYFGPGTRLLVL.

The sample holds many counts of this clone. The CDR3 DNA is TGCGCCAGCAGCCCAAGGACTAGCGAGAATAATGAGCAGTTCTTC. Translation gives CASSPRTSENNEQFF. The chain recombines TRBV5-1 with TRBJ2-1; 9 bases agree with TRBD2. V lost 4 bases to trimming and J lost 7 bases; unmatched junction nucleotides: 9. CDR1 SGHRS and CDR2 YFSETQ come from the germline V gene. There are 15 residues in the CDR3.

The table lists this clone with a few counts. The rearrangement uses TRBV3-1 and TRBJ2-5; 9 bases match TRBD2. J was trimmed by 6 bases and V by 10 bases; bases with no gene match: 15. In germline, CDR1 is LGHDT, CDR2 YNNKEL (reference sequence). CDR3 length: 15 residues. The CDR3 region is CATSTGLAGIKTQYF. The CDR3 DNA follows: TGTGCCACCTCGACGGGCCTAGCGGGAATAAAGACCCAGTACTTC.

This clone was counted ten times or more. The V and J genes are TRBV20-1 and TRBJ2-4, with D unresolved. Germline V gives CDR1 DFQATT, CDR2 SNEGSKA (reference sequence). CDR3 size: 14 residues. V was clipped by 0 bases and J by 6 bases, with 12 bases between them. The CDR3 region has the DNA TGCAGTGCTAGAGATCCATGGGGTAGAAACATTCAGTACTTC. It is translated as CSARDPWGRNIQYF.

The rearrangement joins TRBV20-1 to TRBJ1-1; D not certain. The CDR3 has 15 residues. Germline V CDR1 and CDR2: DFQATT, SNEGSKA (reference sequence). V was shortened by 0 bases and J by 4 bases, with 15 bases between the two germline ends. CDR3 protein: CSARDRDKGTTEAFF. The CDR3 nucleotides are TGCAGTGCTAGAGATAGAGACAAGGGAACCACTGAAGCTTTCTTT.

This clone was seen a few times. CDR3 nucleotides: TGTGCCAGCAGTCCCCAGAGGAATTCACCCCTCCACTTT. Protein product: CASSPQRNSPLHF. The chain uses TRBV6-1 and TRBJ1-6; no clear D. This CDR3 has 13 amino acids. The V and J ends lost 5 bases and 7 bases respectively, with 9 bases between them. CDR1 is MNHNS and CDR2 is SASEGT in the germline V gene.

This clone is labeled as medium-sized. The rearrangement uses TRBV6-2 or TRBV6-3 and TRBJ1-2, with TRBD1 identical over 7 bases. The CDR3 has 15 amino acids. Trimming cost V 7 bases and J 4 bases; bases outside gene matches: 12. CDR1 and CDR2 (germline): MNHEY, SVGEGT. The CDR3, as DNA: TGTGCCAGCAACGACCGGACAGGAGGCATCTATGGCTACACCTTC. This sequence encodes CASNDRTGGIYGYTF.

In this sample, this clone turned up many times. This chain joins TRBV29-1 and TRBJ1-3, with D perhaps TRBD1 (6 bases). Trimming left V 5 bases short and J 2 bases short, with 10 bases between. There are 13 residues in the CDR3. Germline assignment: CDR1 SQVTM and CDR2 ANQGSEA. The DNA for the CDR3 is TGCAGCGTTAAGACAGGACCTGGAAACACCATATATTTT. Residues: CSVKTGPGNTIYF.

The sample holds many counts of this clone. The chain links TRBV2 to TRBJ2-5; 13 nucleotides match TRBD2. Germline assignment: CDR1 SNHLY and CDR2 FYNNEI. This CDR3 has 15 amino acids. V lost 4 bases and J lost 5; bases outside the gene matches: 4. The CDR3 DNA sequence: TGTGCCAGCAGTGGGACTAGCGGGAGTGGTGAGACCCAGTACTTC. Its protein is CASSGTSGSGETQYF. Together with reference TRBV2 and TRBJ2-5, the CDR3 gives the full variable domain: EPEVTQTPSHQVTQMGQEVILRCVPISNHLYFYWYRQILGQKVEFLVSFYNNEISEKSEIFDDQFSVERPDGSNFTLKIRSTKLEDSAMYFCASSGTSGSGETQYFGPGTRLLVL.